The 21 T cell receptor beta chains in this list originate from one sample, sequenced in a study of blood T cell repertoires in COVID-19. Generated by immunoSEQ multiplex PCR, the TCRdb table keeps only in-frame clones and is missing some. This table holds roughly 200,000 clones, approximately 86% found once. Specimen: peripheral blood. The receptors originated from a man aged 40-50 years with active or convalescent COVID-19.

The gene calls are TRBV28 and TRBJ2-7, with D uncertain. Trimming cost V 4 bases and J 1 base, with 2 bases left between them. The CDR3 is made up of 11 amino acids. Germline CDR1 is MDHEN and CDR2 is SYDVKM. The CDR3 reads CASSSSYEQYF. CDR3 nucleotides: TGTGCCAGCAGTTCTTCCTACGAGCAGTACTTC.

The chain joins TRBV7-2 to TRBJ2-1, with 9 bases matching TRBD2. Germline lookup yields CDR1 SGHTA and CDR2 FQGNSA. The CDR3 extends over 16 amino acids. The trim removed 4 bases at V and 5 bases at J, leaving 9 bases unmatched. In DNA, the CDR3 is TGTGCCAGCAGCTCCCCCCTGCGGGGGGGAGACAATGAGCAGTTCTTC. Its protein product is CASSSPLRGGDNEQFF. The full variable domain, rest sourced from reference TRBV7-2 and TRBJ2-1, is GAGVSQSPSNKVTEKGKDVELRCDPISGHTALYWYRQSLGQGLEFLIYFQGNSAPDKSGLPSDRFSAERTGGSVSTLTIQRTQQEDSAVYLCASSSPLRGGDNEQFFGPGTRLTVL.

The CDR3 bases are TGTGCCAGCAGCCTGGGACAGGGGAGCGCCAATGAGCAGTTCTTC. Amino acids: CASSLGQGSANEQFF. This chain joins TRBV7-3 and TRBJ2-1; TRBD1 matches 10 bases. Germline V CDR1 and CDR2: SGHTA, FQGTGA. V lost 5 bases and J lost 6; bases outside the gene matches: 7. The CDR3 sequence is 15 residues long.

The J gene is TRBJ2-6, the V gene TRBV6-1; D may be TRBD1 (6 bases). Germline values: CDR1 MNHNS, CDR2 SASEGT. The CDR3 loop spans 16 amino acids. The V gene lost 4 bases and the J gene lost 0 bases, with 10 bases spanning the gap. The CDR3 bases are TGTGCCAGCAGTGGTAAACAGGGCTCTGGGGCCAACGTCCTGACTTTC. Encoded protein: CASSGKQGSGANVLTF.

V usage is TRBV24-1 and J usage is TRBJ2-2; TRBD1 agrees at 7 bases. Germline CDR1 reads KGHDR; CDR2 reads SFDVKD. Unmatched junction bases numbered 15, after V lost 3 bases and J lost 12 bases. This CDR3 is 16 amino acids long. The CDR3 region is CATSDTGTAQPRKLFF. CDR3 nucleotides: TGTGCCACCAGTGATACCGGGACAGCCCAGCCCCGTAAGCTGTTTTTT.

This chain links TRBV18 with TRBJ2-5; tentatively, D is TRBD1 (5 bases). V lost 3 bases and J lost 5, with 13 bases in between. The CDR3 has 14 amino acids. CDR1 KGHSH and CDR2 LQKENI come from the germline V gene. The CDR3 protein is CASSPQGSRETQYF. In DNA form, the CDR3 reads TGTGCCAGCTCACCGCAGGGATCTAGGGAGACCCAGTACTTC.

As DNA, the CDR3 is TGCGCCAGCAGCCAAGATCTGGCGGGGGGGCATAATGAGCAGTTCTTC. Protein: CASSQDLAGGHNEQFF. The chain uses TRBV4-3 and TRBJ2-1, with TRBD2 matching over 9 bases. V gave up 0 bases and J gave up 7 bases; unmatched junction bases: 7. From germline, CDR1 is LGHNA and CDR2 YSLEER. There are 16 residues in the CDR3.

This clone was seen only once. The chain has TRBV21-1 and TRBJ2-4; the table's D call, TRBD2, has no DNA check behind it. TRBV21-1 is an annotated pseudogene. The CDR3 sequence is 23 residues long. The CDR3 nucleotides are TGTGCCAGCAGCGATGAGGCGGGCGGGGGGACGGTTTTCAAACTTCTAGCCAAAAACATTCAGTACTTC. This sequence encodes CASSDEAGGGTVFKLLAKNIQYF.

The J gene is TRBJ1-2, the V gene TRBV3-1 (or the pseudogene TRBV3-2); tentatively, D is TRBD1 (5 bases). Trimming took off 0 bases at V and 4 bases at J, with 15 bases between the two ends. CDR3 length equals 16 residues. The germline gives CDR1 LGHDT, CDR2 YNNKEL (reference sequence). The CDR3 protein is CASSQDGALTGYGYTF. The CDR3 region has the DNA TGTGCCAGCAGCCAAGATGGGGCGCTGACGGGCTATGGCTACACCTTC.

The chain links TRBV18 to TRBJ2-7, with D maybe TRBD1 (6 bases). V was clipped by 3 bases and J by 6 bases, with 12 bases between them. Germline V gene sequence: CDR1 KGHSH, CDR2 LQKENI. The CDR3 is made up of 13 amino acids. CDR3 in amino acids: CASSPAGEGEQYF. The DNA for the CDR3 is TGTGCCAGCTCACCGGCAGGGGAAGGCGAGCAGTACTTC.

This clone was seen a few times. The rearrangement links TRBV29-1 to TRBJ1-2; weak D call: TRBD1 (5 bases). V was pared by 5 bases and J by 7 bases, with 14 bases between. The CDR3 runs 12 residues. In germline, CDR1 is SQVTM, CDR2 ANQGSEA. For the CDR3, the DNA is TGCAGCGTTCGGCAGGGTCCCTCTGGCTACACCTTC. This encodes CSVRQGPSGYTF.

This chain uses TRBV18 with TRBJ2-7; 9 bases map to TRBD1. The CDR3 is 14 residues long. Germline CDR1 is KGHSH and CDR2 is LQKENI. V was pared by 7 bases and J by 5 bases, with 9 bases of the junction left unmatched. The CDR3 is CASFARDRAHEQYF. As DNA, the CDR3 is TGTGCCAGCTTTGCCCGGGACAGGGCCCACGAGCAGTACTTC.

The chain has TRBV15 and TRBJ2-6; a weak D match, TRBD2 (6 bases). Germline V gene sequence: CDR1 LNHNV, CDR2 YYDKDF (reference sequence). This CDR3 region has 19 residues. V was cut by 1 base and J by 0 bases, with 16 bases left in between. The DNA for the CDR3 is TGTGCCACCAGCAGAGGGGAGGCTTCAATACTCTCTGGGGCCAACGTCCTGACTTTC. Translation gives CATSRGEASILSGANVLTF.

The chain carries TRBV27 and TRBJ1-5, with TRBD1 matching over 9 bases. Germline lookup yields CDR1 MNHEY and CDR2 SMNVEV (reference sequence). This CDR3 contains 12 residues. V was pared by 6 bases and J by 8 bases, with 2 bases of the junction left unmatched. The chain's CDR3 is CASRTGGEPQHF. The CDR3 DNA sequence: TGTGCCAGCAGGACAGGGGGAGAGCCCCAGCATTTT.

The CDR3 loop is CASRTATDTQYF. The CDR3 bases are TGTGCCAGCAGGACAGCTACAGATACGCAGTATTTT. The gene calls are TRBV28 and TRBJ2-3; maybe TRBD1 (5 bases). CDR3 length equals 12 residues. Trimming stripped 6 bases from V and 3 bases from J, with 7 bases between. The V gene's germline CDR1 is MDHEN and CDR2 SYDVKM.

This rearrangement joins TRBV12-3 or TRBV12-4 to TRBJ1-2; D call uncertain. V was cut by 0 bases and J by 10 bases, with 12 bases left in between. The CDR3 extends over 13 amino acids. In DNA, the CDR3 is TGTGCCAGCAGTTTAGCGCTGGCCAGGCTCTACACCTTC. It codes for CASSLALARLYTF.

The chain is built from TRBV6-4 and TRBJ2-3, with 8 bases lining up with TRBD1. There are 16 residues in the CDR3. The germline CDR1 and CDR2 sequences are MRHNA and SNTAGT. V shed 0 bases, J shed 8 bases, and the junction held 10 bases outside the gene matches. Here the CDR3 DNA reads TGTGCCAGCAGTGACTCTTCGGGGACAGGAACGTTTACGCAGTATTTT. Residues: CASSDSSGTGTFTQYF.

The genes are TRBV28 and TRBJ1-4; TRBD1 aligns across 7 bases. The CDR3 extends over 13 amino acids. Per germline, CDR1 MDHEN and CDR2 SYDVKM. V lost 5 bases and J lost 4; bases outside the gene matches: 1. This CDR3 is CASSGDSNEKLFF. The DNA for the CDR3 is TGTGCCAGCAGTGGGGACAGTAATGAAAAACTGTTTTTT. The full variable domain, rest sourced from reference TRBV28 and TRBJ1-4, is DVKVTQSSRYLVKRTGEKVFLECVQDMDHENMFWYRQDPGLGLRLIYFSYDVKMKEKGDIPEGYSVSREKKERFSLILESASTNQTSMYLCASSGDSNEKLFFGSGTQLSVL.

This rearrangement joins TRBV7-9 to TRBJ1-1; a weak D match, TRBD1 (5 bases). The CDR3 is made up of 13 amino acids. The germline V and J ends were trimmed by 0 bases and 11 bases, with 13 bases remaining between them. The germline V gene encodes CDR1 SEHNR and CDR2 FQNEAQ (reference sequence). The chain's CDR3 is CASSLALGRAAFF. The DNA of the CDR3 is TGTGCCAGCAGCTTAGCGCTAGGCAGGGCCGCTTTCTTT.

The genes are TRBV7-9 and TRBJ1-6; possible D gene TRBD1, 5 bases. The V end was cut by 3 bases, the J end by 7 bases, with 13 bases between. In germline, CDR1 is SEHNR, CDR2 FQNEAQ (reference sequence). The CDR3 runs to 15 residues. This chain's CDR3 is CASSFPPPGNSPLHF. Written as DNA, the CDR3 is TGTGCCAGCAGCTTCCCCCCCCCAGGGAATTCACCCCTCCACTTT.

This chain joins TRBV5-4 and TRBJ2-2, with a tentative D call TRBD1 (6 bases). CDR1 and CDR2 (germline): SGHNT, YYREEE (reference sequence). The V gene lost 4 bases and the J gene lost 1 base, with 14 bases spanning the gap. The CDR3 totals 16 residues. This CDR3 is CASSLSGTLNTGELFF. Here the CDR3 DNA reads TGTGCCAGCAGCCTATCCGGGACATTGAACACCGGGGAGCTGTTTTTT. Looking up the rest from reference TRBV5-4 and TRBJ2-2 gives the full variable domain: ETGVTQSPTHLIKTRGQQVTLRCSSQSGHNTVSWYQQALGQGPQFIFQYYREEENGRGNFPPRFSGLQFPNYSSELNVNALELDDSALYLCASSLSGTLNTGELFFGEGSRLTVL.